These 32 T cell receptor beta chains were all obtained from the same sample, sequenced in a study of blood T cell repertoires in COVID-19. Only in-frame clones appear in the TCRdb table, and some are missing; sequencing was by immunoSEQ multiplex PCR. The sample holds around 230,000 clones, around 86% seen once. Sequences were obtained from peripheral blood. Receptors originate from a man aged 50-60 years with COVID-19, enrolled during active disease.

This clone appeared a single time. This chain uses TRBV3-1 (or the pseudogene TRBV3-2) with TRBJ2-7; no clear D. V lost 1 base and J lost 0, with 7 bases in between. Germline V lookup: CDR1 LGHDT, CDR2 YNNKEL (reference sequence). The CDR3 loop spans 14 amino acids. CDR3 amino acids: CASSQVTVSYEQYF. For the CDR3, the DNA is TGTGCCAGCAGCCAAGTTACAGTCTCCTACGAGCAGTACTTC.

This clone showed up just once. The chain recombines TRBV7-3 with TRBJ2-7; 7 bases line up with TRBD1. The CDR3 sequence is 15 residues long. Unmatched junction bases numbered 12, after V lost 5 bases and J lost 5 bases. Germline lookup yields CDR1 SGHTA and CDR2 FQGTGA. CDR3 sequence (DNA): TGTGCCAGCAGCGTCGGTCCGGGACAGCTAAACGAGCAGTACTTC. Protein: CASSVGPGQLNEQYF.

V is TRBV7-2 and J is TRBJ1-4, with TRBD1 matching 8 bases. Trimming removed 4 bases from V and 8 bases from J; junction bases left unmatched: 6. The CDR3 runs to 14 residues. The germline V gene has CDR1 SGHTA and CDR2 FQGNSA. The CDR3 bases are TGTGCCAGCAGCTATACAGGGGGAAGCGAAAAACTGTTTTTT. Translating it yields CASSYTGGSEKLFF.

The genes are TRBV30 and TRBJ1-3; 7 bases match TRBD1. This CDR3 region has 13 residues. V gave up 3 bases and J gave up 7 bases; unmatched junction bases: 6. The germline CDR1 and CDR2 sequences are GTSNPN and SVGIG (reference sequence). CDR3 sequence reads: CAWSDGTVNTIYF. The CDR3 DNA follows: TGTGCCTGGAGCGATGGGACAGTGAACACCATATATTTT.

In this sample, this clone turned up once. This chain connects TRBV6-5 to TRBJ1-2; possibly TRBD1 for D (6 bases). V lost 6 bases to trimming and J lost 0 bases, with 14 bases between them. From germline, CDR1 is MNHEY and CDR2 SVGAGI. The CDR3 consists of 15 residues. The CDR3 bases are TGTGCCAGCAGAACATCAGGGGCTGCTAACTATGGCTACACCTTC. Encoded protein: CASRTSGAANYGYTF.

The chain is built from TRBV18 and TRBJ2-3; D gene ambiguous. The CDR3 is 13 residues long. The germline V and J ends were trimmed by 3 bases and 5 bases, with 9 bases remaining between them. CDR1 is KGHSH, CDR2 LQKENI, per germline. CDR3 sequence: CASSPRARDTQYF. DNA of the CDR3: TGTGCCAGCTCACCCCGAGCGAGAGATACGCAGTATTTT. The whole variable domain, filled in from reference TRBV18 and TRBJ2-3, reads NAGVMQNPRHLVRRRGQEARLRCSPMKGHSHVYWYRQLPEEGLKFMVYLQKENIIDESGMPKERFSAEFPKEGPSILRIQQVVRGDSAAYFCASSPRARDTQYFGPGTRLTVL.

V gene TRBV9 combines with J gene TRBJ2-1, with 10 bases fitting TRBD2. There are 16 residues in the CDR3. Germline V lookup: CDR1 SGDLS, CDR2 YYNGEE. V lost 0 bases and J lost 7; bases outside the gene matches: 7. CDR3 in DNA: TGTGCCAGCAGCGTAGACCCAGCGGGAGGGCCTAATGAGCAGTTCTTC. Translation gives CASSVDPAGGPNEQFF.

This clone was recorded a few times. The V gene is TRBV5-8, the J gene TRBJ2-2; 9 bases line up with TRBD1. V dropped 6 bases and J dropped 6; count of bases not matched to a gene: 12. Germline V gene lookup returns CDR1 SGHTS and CDR2 YDEGEE. The CDR3 is 16 amino acids. The CDR3: CASIPRRDRESGELFF. CDR3 nucleotide sequence: TGTGCCAGCATTCCCCGGCGGGACAGGGAATCCGGGGAGCTGTTTTTT.

V is TRBV19 and J is TRBJ1-3; D unresolved. Trimming pared 7 bases from V and 0 bases from J, leaving 7 bases between. Germline V gene sequence: CDR1 LNHDA, CDR2 SQIVND (reference sequence). CDR3 size: 13 residues. The CDR3 reads CASKFSSGNTIYF. CDR3 nucleotides: TGTGCCAGTAAATTCTCCTCTGGAAACACCATATATTTT.

The sample holds a few counts of this clone. The V gene is TRBV6-6, the J gene TRBJ1-1; D call uncertain. V gave up 8 bases and J gave up 0 bases, with 10 bases separating them. The CDR3 has 13 amino acids. Per germline, CDR1 MNHNY and CDR2 SVGAGI (reference sequence). The CDR3 DNA follows: TGTGCCAGCTCGGTAGAACTGAACACTGAAGCTTTCTTT. Protein: CASSVELNTEAFF.

The V and J genes are TRBV7-9 and TRBJ2-1, with 8 bases lining up with TRBD1. CDR3 length equals 15 residues. V shed 8 bases, J shed 3 bases, and the junction held 9 bases outside the gene matches. The germline gives CDR1 SEHNR, CDR2 FQNEAQ (reference sequence). The CDR3 is CASRSSGGFYNEQFF. CDR3 DNA sequence: TGTGCCAGCCGCTCATCAGGGGGCTTCTACAATGAGCAGTTCTTC.

The rearrangement links TRBV2 to TRBJ2-7; the D is unclear. CDR1 and CDR2 from the germline V gene are SNHLY and FYNNEI. The CDR3 is made up of 11 amino acids. Trimming stripped 2 bases from V and 4 bases from J, with 3 bases between. This chain's CDR3 is CASSELYEQYF. In DNA, the CDR3 is TGTGCCAGCAGTGAATTATACGAGCAGTACTTC.

The chain couples TRBV27 to TRBJ2-1, with TRBD1 matching over 12 bases. The CDR3 sequence is 15 residues long. The germline V gene has CDR1 MNHEY and CDR2 SMNVEV (reference sequence). Unmatched junction bases numbered 6, after V lost 6 bases and J lost 6 bases. The CDR3 coding sequence is TGTGCCAGCAGCCCCGGGACAGGGGGCCTCAATGAGCAGTTCTTC. This encodes CASSPGTGGLNEQFF.

CDR3 region: CASSSEAGLSYEQYF. The CDR3 nucleotides read TGTGCCAGCAGCTCAGAAGCGGGACTCTCCTACGAGCAGTACTTC. The chain links TRBV7-9 to TRBJ2-7, with 7 bases identical to TRBD2. This CDR3 has 15 amino acids. From germline, CDR1 is SEHNR and CDR2 FQNEAQ (reference sequence). J gave up 0 bases and V 4 bases, and 6 bases lay outside the gene matches. The complete variable domain, with remaining parts taken from reference TRBV7-9 and TRBJ2-7, reads DTGVSQNPRHKITKRGQNVTFRCDPISEHNRLYWYRQTLGQGPEFLTYFQNEAQLEKSRLLSDRFSAERPKGSFSTLEIQRTEQGDSAMYLCASSSEAGLSYEQYFGPGTRLTVT.

J is TRBJ2-6 and V is TRBV6-2 or TRBV6-3, with D possibly being TRBD2 (5 bases). The germline V gene encodes CDR1 MNHEY and CDR2 SVGEGT. Trimming removed 5 bases from V and 0 bases from J, with 17 bases in between. There are 18 residues in the CDR3. Here the CDR3 reads CASSATAGRISGANVLTF. Written as DNA, the CDR3 is TGTGCCAGCAGTGCCACCGCGGGCAGAATCTCTGGGGCCAACGTCCTGACTTTC.

The J gene is TRBJ2-3, the V gene TRBV28, with D unresolved. Between the trimmed V and J ends, which lost 7 bases and 2 bases, there was a span of 7 bases. The CDR3 sequence is 12 residues long. Germline V gene lookup returns CDR1 MDHEN and CDR2 SYDVKM. The CDR3 DNA follows: TGTGCCAGCAAAACTCTCACAGATACGCAGTATTTT. Its protein product is CASKTLTDTQYF.

The chain combines TRBV7-9 with TRBJ1-2; perhaps TRBD1 as D (6 bases). The CDR3 has 13 amino acids. In germline, CDR1 is SEHNR, CDR2 FQNEAQ (reference sequence). Trimming shortened V by 5 bases and J by 4 bases, and 11 bases separated the two germline ends. The DNA of the CDR3 is TGTGCCAGCAGCCTAGACAGGATCTATGGCTACACCTTC. Protein sequence: CASSLDRIYGYTF.

The chain links TRBV19 to TRBJ1-5, with D possibly TRBD1 on 6 matching bases. V lost 7 bases and J lost 0, with 10 bases in between. The CDR3 covers 14 residues. Germline CDR1 LNHDA, CDR2 SQIVND (reference sequence). The CDR3 region has the DNA TGTGCCAGTAACGGACAGTATAGCAATCAGCCCCAGCATTTT. It yields the protein CASNGQYSNQPQHF.

This chain connects TRBV11-2 to TRBJ2-7; 7 bases match TRBD1. The length of the CDR3 is 15 residues. The trim removed 5 bases at V and 0 bases at J, leaving 7 bases unmatched. Germline assignment: CDR1 SGHAT and CDR2 FQNNGV. CDR3 sequence: CASSQTGTVSYEQYF. The DNA for the CDR3 is TGTGCCAGCAGCCAGACCGGGACAGTCTCCTACGAGCAGTACTTC.

The V and J genes are TRBV19 and TRBJ2-2; 13 bases are a match to TRBD2. V lost 7 bases, J lost 1 base, and 6 bases stayed unmatched. The CDR3 contains 17 residues. Germline CDR1 reads LNHDA; CDR2 reads SQIVND (reference sequence). The CDR3 reads CASTGLAGEGNTGELFF. DNA of the CDR3: TGTGCCAGTACTGGACTAGCGGGGGAAGGGAACACCGGGGAGCTGTTTTTT.

This clone was seen a few times. V gene TRBV19 combines with J gene TRBJ1-5, with 7 bases aligning to TRBD1. This CDR3 spans 15 amino acids. The germline CDR1 and CDR2 sequences are LNHDA and SQIVND (reference sequence). With V trimmed by 4 bases and J by 5 bases, 8 bases remained unmatched. In DNA, the CDR3 is TGTGCCAGTAGTAAAGACAGGGAATGGTATCAGCCCCAGCATTTT. Encoded protein: CASSKDREWYQPQHF.

This clone was counted once. The chain couples TRBV27 to TRBJ1-4; 7 bases map to TRBD1. The J segment lost 7 bases and the V segment lost 6 bases, leaving 2 bases of the junction unmatched. This CDR3 is built from 12 residues. Germline V gene sequence: CDR1 MNHEY, CDR2 SMNVEV (reference sequence). The CDR3 sequence is CASSYRGEKLFF. DNA of the CDR3: TGTGCCAGCAGCTACAGGGGTGAAAAACTGTTTTTT.

This clone was counted between two and nine times. The chain has TRBV5-1 and TRBJ2-7; D possibly corresponds to TRBD1 (5 bases). Trimming removed 2 bases at V and 3 bases at J, with 15 bases between. CDR3 length: 15 residues. Germline loops: CDR1 SGHRS, CDR2 YFSETQ. CDR3 sequence (DNA): TGCGCCAGCAGCTTTACCCCAGGGCAGGGCTACGAGCAGTACTTC. Protein: CASSFTPGQGYEQYF. The entire variable domain, with the rest obtained from reference TRBV5-1 and TRBJ2-7, is as follows: KAGVTQTPRYLIKTRGQQVTLSCSPISGHRSVSWYQQTPGQGLQFLFEYFSETQRNKGNFPGRFSGRQFSNSRSEMNVSTLELGDSALYLCASSFTPGQGYEQYFGPGTRLTVT.

The V and J genes are TRBV5-8 and TRBJ1-4; 10 positions agree with TRBD1. CDR3 length equals 17 residues. Trimming at V came to 3 bases and at J to 3 bases, leaving 8 bases not matched to a gene. Germline V gene sequence: CDR1 SGHTS, CDR2 YDEGEE. CDR3 sequence (DNA): TGTGCCAGCAGCTATGGGACAGGGGCTGTCCCTAATGAAAAACTGTTTTTT. It translates to CASSYGTGAVPNEKLFF.

Concerning this clone: The junction shows a germline mismatch at one end, possibly a read error. The J gene is TRBJ2-2, the V gene TRBV5-4; 12 nucleotides match TRBD2. The length of the CDR3 is 16 residues. CDR1 and CDR2 from the germline V gene are SGHNT and YYREEE (reference sequence). This CDR3 reads CASSLGGLAGTGELVF. CDR3 nucleotide sequence: TGTGCCAGCAGCTTGGGGGGACTAGCGGGCACCGGGGAGCTGGTTTTT.

This clone was seen just once. The chain couples TRBV6-2 or TRBV6-3 to TRBJ2-7; D not certain. Germline CDR1 is MNHEY and CDR2 is SVGEGT. There are 12 residues in the CDR3. Trimming stripped 6 bases from V and 3 bases from J, with 9 bases between. This chain's CDR3 is CASSQRIYEQYF. For the CDR3, the DNA is TGTGCCAGCAGCCAGCGTATCTACGAGCAGTACTTC.

The rearrangement joins TRBV6-6 to TRBJ1-1; 7 nucleotides agree with TRBD1. J lost 0 bases, V lost 2 bases, and 3 bases had no gene match. The CDR3 totals 15 residues. Germline CDR1 and CDR2: MNHNY and SVGAGI (reference sequence). This CDR3 reads CASSYAQGLNTEAFF. The CDR3 bases are TGTGCCAGCAGTTACGCACAGGGGTTGAACACTGAAGCTTTCTTT.

The chain employs TRBV7-9 and TRBJ2-2; 7 bases match TRBD1. V lost 4 bases and J lost 0; bases outside the gene matches: 5. From germline, CDR1 is SEHNR and CDR2 FQNEAQ (reference sequence). This CDR3 has 16 residues. The CDR3 coding sequence is TGTGCCAGCAGCTCGCCCGGGACAGCGAACACCGGGGAGCTGTTTTTT. Translating gives CASSSPGTANTGELFF.

The V gene is TRBV7-2, the J gene TRBJ1-6; tentatively, D is TRBD1 (6 bases). V was pared by 1 base and J by 7 bases, with 14 bases between. The CDR3 length is 16 residues. Germline CDR1 is SGHTA and CDR2 is FQGNSA. In nucleotides, the CDR3 is TGTGCCAGCAGCTTAGGTTATAGGGGGAACAATTCACCCCTCCACTTT. Amino acid sequence: CASSLGYRGNNSPLHF.

The chain couples TRBV9 to TRBJ1-3, with TRBD1 as a possible D gene (6 bases). This CDR3 spans 15 amino acids. The V and J ends lost 3 bases and 1 base respectively, with 11 bases between them. From germline, CDR1 is SGDLS and CDR2 YYNGEE. The CDR3 sequence: CASSEIQGSGNTIYF. In DNA, the CDR3 is TGTGCCAGCAGCGAAATACAGGGATCTGGAAACACCATATATTTT.

V and J are TRBV5-1 and TRBJ1-6; 7 bases match TRBD1. Trimming removed 0 bases from V and 5 bases from J; junction bases left unmatched: 2. Germline lookup yields CDR1 SGHRS and CDR2 YFSETQ. This CDR3 spans 15 amino acids. The CDR3 DNA is TGCGCCAGCAGCTTGGAGGGGGCTAATAATTCACCCCTCCACTTT. It is translated as CASSLEGANNSPLHF. Drawing the rest from reference TRBV5-1 and TRBJ1-6, the complete variable domain is KAGVTQTPRYLIKTRGQQVTLSCSPISGHRSVSWYQQTPGQGLQFLFEYFSETQRNKGNFPGRFSGRQFSNSRSEMNVSTLELGDSALYLCASSLEGANNSPLHFGNGTRLTVT.

This rearrangement joins TRBV3-1 (or the pseudogene TRBV3-2) to TRBJ1-2, with D maybe TRBD1 (6 bases). Germline assignment: CDR1 LGHDT and CDR2 YNNKEL (reference sequence). The CDR3 is 14 residues long. Trimming removed 4 bases at V and 8 bases at J, with 17 bases between. CDR3 sequence reads: CASSPRDINSGYTF. As DNA, the CDR3 is TGTGCCAGCAGCCCCCGGGACATAAATAGCGGCTACACCTTC.